Each of the 11 T cell receptor beta chains below was sequenced from the same sample in a study of graft-versus-host responses after intestinal transplantation. The method was immunoSEQ multiplex PCR; TCRdb's version includes in-frame clones alone and lacks a portion of them. In the table there are 85,000 to 90,000 clones, roughly 90% of which are singletons. Their antigens remain unidentified. The specimen was unstimulated CD4+ T cells sorted from spleen or lymph node cells, collected before intestinal transplant. The source of these receptors is a human donor who received an intestinal transplant.

The chain joins TRBV6-5 to TRBJ1-1; D perhaps matches TRBD1 (6 bases). Trimming stripped 5 bases from V and 4 bases from J, with 11 bases between. Germline V gene data show CDR1 as MNHEY and CDR2 as SVGAGI. The CDR3 is 13 amino acids. The DNA of the CDR3 is TGTGCCAGCAGTATGAGGGGGGGCACTGAAGCTTTCTTT. The encoded protein is CASSMRGGTEAFF.

This chain uses TRBV7-2 with TRBJ2-3, with 7 bases lining up with TRBD1. Per germline, CDR1 SGHTA and CDR2 FQGNSA. The CDR3 is made up of 14 amino acids. V trimming: 1 base; J trimming: 6 bases; junction bases outside the gene matches: 4. CDR3 sequence reads: CASSLEGAIDTQYF. In DNA form, the CDR3 reads TGTGCCAGCAGCTTAGAGGGGGCGATTGATACGCAGTATTTT.

This chain uses TRBV2 with TRBJ2-5; TRBD2 might be the D (5 bases). The V gene's germline CDR1 is SNHLY and CDR2 FYNNEI. The CDR3 is 12 residues long. V was clipped by 7 bases and J by 1 base, with 7 bases between them. The CDR3 region has the DNA TGTGCCAGCATGCGGGTCCAAGAGACCCAGTACTTC. Residues: CASMRVQETQYF.

The chain uses TRBV5-1 and TRBJ2-7; the match to TRBD1 covers 10 bases. Trimming cost V 0 bases and J 1 base; bases outside gene matches: 7. Germline V CDR1 and CDR2: SGHRS, YFSETQ. This CDR3 comprises 17 residues. The CDR3 here is CASSLAFSGQGSYEQYF. Written as DNA, the CDR3 is TGCGCCAGCAGCTTGGCCTTTTCGGGACAGGGGTCCTACGAGCAGTACTTC.

The chain employs TRBV2 and TRBJ2-7, with D possibly TRBD1 on 5 matching bases. The CDR3 extends over 12 amino acids. The V end was cut by 7 bases, the J end by 10 bases, with 17 bases between. CDR1 is SNHLY and CDR2 is FYNNEI in the germline V gene. The CDR3 protein is CASNTDSRRQYF. The CDR3 nucleotides are TGTGCCAGCAATACCGACAGTCGGCGACAGTACTTC.

With regard to this clone: The CDR3 carries no conserved terminal phenylalanine or tryptophan, so it likely arises from a read error. Because the CDR3's place on the DNA is in doubt, the DNA is left out and the CDR3 is given as listed by TCRdb. V gene TRBV4-1 combines with J gene TRBJ1-2; the tabulated D call, TRBD1, remains unverified against the DNA. The CDR3 totals 9 residues, both ends included. The germline gives CDR1 MGHRA, CDR2 YSYEKL. CDR3 amino acids: CASSQGGTV.

This clone was observed a few times. This sequence joins TRBV6-1 and TRBJ2-7, with TRBD1 identical over 8 bases. V lost 3 bases and J lost 6; bases outside the gene matches: 7. The CDR3 spans 14 residues. Germline loops: CDR1 MNHNS, CDR2 SASEGT. For the CDR3, the DNA is TGTGCCAGCAGTGACCTTTTGACAGGGGCCGAGCAGTACTTC. It translates to CASSDLLTGAEQYF.

The J gene is TRBJ1-1, the V gene TRBV10-2, with 7 positions matching TRBD1. The CDR3 covers 16 residues. Germline CDR1 and CDR2: WSHSY and SAAADI. V gave up 4 bases and J gave up 0 bases; unmatched junction bases: 8. Written as DNA, the CDR3 is TGCGCCAGCAGTGGCGGAGGGGGCGGGTTGAACACTGAAGCTTTCTTT. Protein sequence: CASSGGGGGLNTEAFF.

V gene TRBV7-9 combines with J gene TRBJ1-3, with 9 bases aligning to TRBD1. Germline V lookup: CDR1 SEHNR, CDR2 FQNEAQ (reference sequence). The J segment lost 4 bases and the V segment lost 5 bases, leaving 6 bases of the junction unmatched. The CDR3 has 15 residues. The CDR3 nucleotides read TGTGCCAGCAGCGTACAGGGGGCATCGGGAAACACCATATATTTT. The encoded protein is CASSVQGASGNTIYF.

This chain uses TRBV15 with TRBJ1-2; 8 bases are shared with TRBD1. Trimming at V came to 0 bases and at J to 6 bases, leaving 9 bases not matched to a gene. Germline loops: CDR1 LNHNV, CDR2 YYDKDF (reference sequence). CDR3 size: 16 residues. CDR3 protein: CATSRDRTGQMDGYTF. DNA for the CDR3: TGTGCCACCAGCAGAGATCGGACAGGGCAGATGGATGGCTACACCTTC. Full variable domain (rest looked up from reference TRBV15 and TRBJ1-2): DAMVIQNPRYQVTQFGKPVTLSCSQTLNHNVMYWYQQKSSQAPKLLFHYYDKDFNNEADTPDNFQSRRPNTSFCFLDIRSPGLGDTAMYLCATSRDRTGQMDGYTFGSGTRLTVV.

The chain employs TRBV2 and TRBJ2-7; D is ambiguous. The CDR3 runs 10 residues. CDR1 and CDR2 from the germline V gene are SNHLY and FYNNEI. The germline V and J ends were trimmed by 8 bases and 2 bases, with 4 bases remaining between them. The CDR3 bases are TGTGCCAGCGGGCCCTACGAGCAGTACTTC. Amino acid sequence: CASGPYEQYF.